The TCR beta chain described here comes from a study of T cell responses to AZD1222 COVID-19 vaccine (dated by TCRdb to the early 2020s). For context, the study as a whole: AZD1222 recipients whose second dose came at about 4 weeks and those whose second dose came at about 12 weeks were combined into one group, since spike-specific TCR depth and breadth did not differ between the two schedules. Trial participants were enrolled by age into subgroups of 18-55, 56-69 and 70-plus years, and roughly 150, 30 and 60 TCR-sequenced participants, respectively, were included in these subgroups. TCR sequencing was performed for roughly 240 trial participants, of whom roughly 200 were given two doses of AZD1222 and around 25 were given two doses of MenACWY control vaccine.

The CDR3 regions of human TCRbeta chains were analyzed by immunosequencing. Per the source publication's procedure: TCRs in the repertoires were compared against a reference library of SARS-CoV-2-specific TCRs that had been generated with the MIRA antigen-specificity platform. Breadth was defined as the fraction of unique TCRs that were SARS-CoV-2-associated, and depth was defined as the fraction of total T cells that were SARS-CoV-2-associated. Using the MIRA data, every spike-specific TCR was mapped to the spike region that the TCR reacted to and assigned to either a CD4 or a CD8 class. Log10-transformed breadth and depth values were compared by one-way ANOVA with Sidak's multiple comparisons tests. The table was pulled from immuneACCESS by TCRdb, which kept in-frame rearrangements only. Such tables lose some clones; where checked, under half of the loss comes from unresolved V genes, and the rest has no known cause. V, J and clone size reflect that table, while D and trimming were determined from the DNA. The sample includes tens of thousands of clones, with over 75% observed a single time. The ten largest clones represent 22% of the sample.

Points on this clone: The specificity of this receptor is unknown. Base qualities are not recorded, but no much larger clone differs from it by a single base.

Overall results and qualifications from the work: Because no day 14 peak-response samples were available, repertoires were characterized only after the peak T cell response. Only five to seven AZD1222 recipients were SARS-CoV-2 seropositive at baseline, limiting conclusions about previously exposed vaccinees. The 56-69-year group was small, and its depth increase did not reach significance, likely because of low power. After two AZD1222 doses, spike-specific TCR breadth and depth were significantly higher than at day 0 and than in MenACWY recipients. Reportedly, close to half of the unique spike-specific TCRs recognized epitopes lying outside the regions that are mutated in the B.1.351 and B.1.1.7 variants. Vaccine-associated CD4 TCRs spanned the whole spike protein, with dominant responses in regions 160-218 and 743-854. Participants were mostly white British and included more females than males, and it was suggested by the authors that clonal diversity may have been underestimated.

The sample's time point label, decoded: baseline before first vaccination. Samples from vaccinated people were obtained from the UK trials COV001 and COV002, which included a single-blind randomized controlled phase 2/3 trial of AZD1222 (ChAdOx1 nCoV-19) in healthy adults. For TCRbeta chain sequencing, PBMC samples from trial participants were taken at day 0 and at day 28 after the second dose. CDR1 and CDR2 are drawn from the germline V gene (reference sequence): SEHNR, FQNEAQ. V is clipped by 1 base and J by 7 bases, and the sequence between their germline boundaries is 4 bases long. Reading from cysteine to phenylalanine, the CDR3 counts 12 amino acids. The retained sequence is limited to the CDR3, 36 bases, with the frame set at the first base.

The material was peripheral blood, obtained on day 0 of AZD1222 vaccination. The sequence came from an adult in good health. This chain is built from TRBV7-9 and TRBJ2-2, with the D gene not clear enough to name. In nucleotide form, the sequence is TGTGCCAGCAGCTTAGTGGACGGGGAGCTGTTTTTT. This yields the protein CASSLVDGELFF.